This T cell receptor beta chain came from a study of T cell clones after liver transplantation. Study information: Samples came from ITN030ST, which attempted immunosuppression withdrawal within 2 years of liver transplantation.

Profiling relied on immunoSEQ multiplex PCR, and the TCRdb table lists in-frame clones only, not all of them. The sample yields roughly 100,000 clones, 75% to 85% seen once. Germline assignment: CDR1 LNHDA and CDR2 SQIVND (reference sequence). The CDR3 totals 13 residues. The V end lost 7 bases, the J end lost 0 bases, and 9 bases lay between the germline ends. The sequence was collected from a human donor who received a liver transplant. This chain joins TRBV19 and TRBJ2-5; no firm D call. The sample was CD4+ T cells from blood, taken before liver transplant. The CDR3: CASKNRYQETQYF. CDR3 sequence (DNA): TGTGCCAGTAAGAATCGGTACCAAGAGACCCAGTACTTC.